A selection of T cell receptor beta chains follows, all from one sample in a study of blood T cell repertoires in COVID-19. Produced via immunoSEQ multiplex PCR; TCRdb's table is partial and in-frame only. The sample contains 250,000 or so clones, around 90% of which appear only once. The specimen sequenced was peripheral blood. These receptors all stem from a woman aged 40 to 50 who had recovered from COVID-19. The CDR3 runs from the conserved cysteine through the conserved F or W. D genes are given only for firm matches. Some rows have no size entry. The others give once, few or many, or a class for an expanded clone.

d_call: TRBD2
v_call: TRBV6-1
clone_size: NA
j_call: TRBJ2-7
cdr3_aa: CASSEALWTSGSYEQYF
cdr3_nt: TGTGCCAGCAGTGAAGCCCTATGGACTAGCGGGAGTTACGAGCAGTACTTC

d_call: NA
v_call: TRBV6-6
clone_size: NA
j_call: TRBJ1-1
cdr3_aa: CASSYERPTEAFF
cdr3_nt: TGTGCCAGCAGTTACGAGCGGCCCACTGAAGCTTTCTTT

d_call: TRBD1
v_call: TRBV19
clone_size: NA
j_call: TRBJ1-5
cdr3_aa: CASSRDQGQGRKPQHF
cdr3_nt: TGTGCCAGTAGTAGGGACCAGGGACAGGGCCGGAAGCCCCAGCATTTT

d_call: TRBD2
v_call: TRBV20-1
clone_size: NA
j_call: TRBJ2-7
cdr3_aa: CSASLRTSGMNEQYF
cdr3_nt: TGCAGTGCTAGTCTTAGGACTAGCGGGATGAACGAGCAGTACTTC

d_call: NA
v_call: TRBV27
clone_size: once
j_call: TRBJ1-5
cdr3_aa: CASSPPGNQPQHF
cdr3_nt: TGTGCCAGCAGCCCGCCGGGCAATCAGCCCCAGCATTTT

d_call: TRBD2
v_call: TRBV7-9
clone_size: NA
j_call: TRBJ2-7
cdr3_aa: CASSPGGGYSGREQYF
cdr3_nt: TGTGCCAGCAGCCCTGGCGGGGGGTATAGCGGGAGAGAGCAGTACTTC

d_call: TRBD1
v_call: TRBV6-6
clone_size: NA
j_call: TRBJ1-4
cdr3_aa: CASSYNPDRVNEKLFF
cdr3_nt: TGTGCCAGCAGTTACAACCCGGACAGGGTAAATGAAAAACTGTTTTTT

d_call: NA
v_call: TRBV2
clone_size: NA
j_call: TRBJ1-1
cdr3_aa: CASSDRTDTEAFF
cdr3_nt: TGTGCCAGCAGTGACCGGACAGACACTGAAGCTTTCTTT

d_call: TRBD2
v_call: TRBV6-5
clone_size: once
j_call: TRBJ2-3
cdr3_aa: CASSFGLADTDTQYF
cdr3_nt: TGTGCCAGCAGTTTCGGACTAGCGGACACAGATACGCAGTATTTT

d_call: TRBD2
v_call: TRBV11-2
clone_size: NA
j_call: TRBJ2-1
cdr3_aa: CASSPGTSGTYEQFF
cdr3_nt: TGTGCCAGCAGCCCCGGGACTAGCGGGACCTATGAGCAGTTCTTC

d_call: TRBD1
v_call: TRBV7-3
clone_size: NA
j_call: TRBJ1-1
cdr3_aa: CASSLGQGLEAFF
cdr3_nt: TGTGCCAGCAGCTTAGGACAGGGCCTTGAAGCTTTCTTT

d_call: NA
v_call: TRBV6-5
clone_size: NA
j_call: TRBJ1-5
cdr3_aa: CASSPELYSNQPQHF
cdr3_nt: TGTGCCAGCAGTCCGGAGCTGTATAGCAATCAGCCCCAGCATTTT

d_call: NA
v_call: TRBV6-5
clone_size: once
j_call: TRBJ2-7
cdr3_aa: CASTISGSSYEQYF
cdr3_nt: TGTGCCAGCACAATAAGCGGAAGCTCCTACGAGCAGTACTTC

d_call: NA
v_call: TRBV30
clone_size: NA
j_call: TRBJ2-1
cdr3_aa: CAWTYFSGVAYNEQFF
cdr3_nt: TGTGCCTGGACATACTTTTCGGGAGTGGCCTACAATGAGCAGTTCTTC

d_call: NA
v_call: TRBV5-1
clone_size: NA
j_call: TRBJ2-5
cdr3_aa: CASSLEVSRRGETQYF
cdr3_nt: TGCGCCAGCAGCTTGGAGGTTTCACGGCGAGGAGAGACCCAGTACTTC

d_call: TRBD1
v_call: TRBV25-1
clone_size: NA
j_call: TRBJ2-7
cdr3_aa: CASSGGQGISYEQYF
cdr3_nt: TGTGCCAGCAGTGGAGGACAGGGCATCTCCTACGAGCAGTACTTC

d_call: NA
v_call: TRBV18
clone_size: NA
j_call: TRBJ2-2
cdr3_aa: CASSPPSTGELFF
cdr3_nt: TGTGCCAGCTCACCACCGAGCACCGGGGAGCTGTTTTTT

d_call: NA
v_call: TRBV24-1
clone_size: NA
j_call: TRBJ1-1
cdr3_aa: CATSDVRNTEAFF
cdr3_nt: TGTGCCACCAGTGATGTGAGAAACACTGAAGCTTTCTTT

d_call: NA
v_call: TRBV5-1
clone_size: NA
j_call: TRBJ2-7
cdr3_aa: CASSLGQGEEEQYF
cdr3_nt: TGCGCCAGCAGCTTGGGCCAGGGGGAGGAGGAGCAGTACTTC

d_call: NA
v_call: TRBV25-1
clone_size: NA
j_call: TRBJ1-1
cdr3_aa: CASSEQANTEAFF
cdr3_nt: TGTGCCAGCAGTGAACAAGCGAACACTGAAGCTTTCTTT

d_call: NA
v_call: TRBV4-1
clone_size: NA
j_call: TRBJ1-4
cdr3_aa: CASSQVRGLSEKLFF
cdr3_nt: TGCGCCAGCAGCCAAGTAAGGGGATTAAGCGAAAAACTGTTTTTT

d_call: NA
v_call: TRBV27
clone_size: NA
j_call: TRBJ1-2
cdr3_aa: CASSPLDGGTFDGYTF
cdr3_nt: TGTGCCAGCAGTCCCCTGGACGGAGGAACTTTTGATGGCTACACCTTC

d_call: TRBD2
v_call: TRBV19
clone_size: NA
j_call: TRBJ2-3
cdr3_aa: CASSIGAGGPTDTQYF
cdr3_nt: TGTGCCAGTAGTATTGGAGCGGGAGGCCCTACAGATACGCAGTATTTT

d_call: TRBD2
v_call: TRBV30
clone_size: NA
j_call: TRBJ2-1
cdr3_aa: CAWSHTSDEQFF
cdr3_nt: TGTGCCTGGAGTCACACTAGCGACGAGCAGTTCTTC

d_call: NA
v_call: TRBV28
clone_size: few
j_call: TRBJ1-1
cdr3_aa: CASSSRELNTEAFF
cdr3_nt: TGTGCCAGTTCTAGCCGTGAGTTGAACACTGAAGCTTTCTTT

d_call: NA
v_call: TRBV7-6
clone_size: NA
j_call: TRBJ2-1
cdr3_aa: CASSPPGESYDEQFF
cdr3_nt: TGTGCCAGCAGCCCCCCGGGGGAGAGTTACGATGAGCAGTTCTTC

d_call: TRBD1
v_call: TRBV6-1
clone_size: NA
j_call: TRBJ1-3
cdr3_aa: CASSELWTGAGNTIYF
cdr3_nt: TGTGCCAGCAGTGAATTATGGACAGGGGCTGGAAACACCATATATTTT

d_call: NA
v_call: TRBV11-2
clone_size: NA
j_call: TRBJ1-1
cdr3_aa: CASLGQMNTEAFF
cdr3_nt: TGTGCCAGCCTAGGACAGATGAACACTGAAGCTTTCTTT

d_call: NA
v_call: TRBV7-3
clone_size: NA
j_call: TRBJ2-5
cdr3_aa: CASSDRETQYF
cdr3_nt: TGTGCCAGCAGCGATCGGGAGACCCAGTACTTC

d_call: NA
v_call: TRBV30
clone_size: NA
j_call: TRBJ2-7
cdr3_aa: CAWRTRKYEQYF
cdr3_nt: TGTGCCTGGAGGACTAGGAAGTACGAGCAGTACTTC

d_call: NA
v_call: TRBV19
clone_size: NA
j_call: TRBJ1-1
cdr3_aa: CASSAPGGLGGTEAFF
cdr3_nt: TGTGCCAGTAGTGCCCCCGGGGGTTTGGGGGGCACTGAAGCTTTCTTT

d_call: TRBD2
v_call: TRBV29-1
clone_size: NA
j_call: TRBJ2-3
cdr3_aa: CSVEARGLAGVGDTQYF
cdr3_nt: TGCAGCGTTGAAGCGCGAGGACTAGCGGGAGTCGGGGATACGCAGTATTTT

d_call: NA
v_call: TRBV5-1
clone_size: NA
j_call: TRBJ2-5
cdr3_aa: CASSGITSTDQETQYF
cdr3_nt: TGCGCCAGCAGCGGGATCACCTCGACAGATCAAGAGACCCAGTACTTC

d_call: NA
v_call: TRBV21-1
clone_size: NA
j_call: TRBJ2-7
cdr3_aa: CASRRQGFSYEQYF
cdr3_nt: TGTGCCAGCAGGCGACAGGGCTTCTCCTACGAGCAGTACTTC

d_call: NA
v_call: TRBV7-2
clone_size: NA
j_call: TRBJ2-3
cdr3_aa: CASSLEGEWADTQYF
cdr3_nt: TGTGCCAGCAGCTTAGAGGGGGAGTGGGCAGATACGCAGTATTTT

d_call: TRBD2
v_call: TRBV27
clone_size: once
j_call: TRBJ2-1
cdr3_aa: CASSLAGGSVYNEQFF
cdr3_nt: TGTGCCAGCAGTTTAGCTGGCGGGAGCGTTTACAATGAGCAGTTCTTC

d_call: NA
v_call: TRBV24-1
clone_size: NA
j_call: TRBJ2-3
cdr3_aa: CATSVETGTSTDTQYF
cdr3_nt: TGTGCCACCAGTGTTGAGACAGGGACTAGCACAGATACGCAGTATTTT

d_call: TRBD1
v_call: TRBV28
clone_size: NA
j_call: TRBJ2-2
cdr3_aa: CASRVGQGNTGELFF
cdr3_nt: TGTGCCAGCAGGGTGGGACAGGGAAACACCGGGGAGCTGTTTTTT

d_call: TRBD2
v_call: TRBV9
clone_size: NA
j_call: TRBJ2-1
cdr3_aa: CASSVGRPGLAGSDEQFF
cdr3_nt: TGTGCCAGCAGCGTAGGGAGGCCGGGACTAGCGGGATCCGATGAGCAGTTCTTC

d_call: NA
v_call: TRBV18
clone_size: NA
j_call: TRBJ2-3
cdr3_aa: CASSLPGPPAQYF
cdr3_nt: TGTGCCAGCTCACTCCCAGGGCCCCCGGCGCAGTATTTT

d_call: NA
v_call: TRBV2
clone_size: NA
j_call: TRBJ1-1
cdr3_aa: CASSEDSYTEAFF
cdr3_nt: TGTGCCAGCAGTGAGGACAGTTACACTGAAGCTTTCTTT

d_call: TRBD2
v_call: TRBV2
clone_size: NA
j_call: TRBJ2-5
cdr3_aa: CASNRLAGPQETQYF
cdr3_nt: TGTGCCAGCAACCGACTAGCGGGCCCTCAAGAGACCCAGTACTTC

d_call: NA
v_call: TRBV5-1
clone_size: NA
j_call: TRBJ2-7
cdr3_aa: CASSPTTRYEQYF
cdr3_nt: TGCGCCAGCAGCCCCACAACCCGATACGAGCAGTACTTC

d_call: TRBD1
v_call: TRBV19
clone_size: NA
j_call: TRBJ2-1
cdr3_aa: CASSIERGGQGWYNEQFF
cdr3_nt: TGTGCCAGTAGTATAGAGCGAGGGGGACAGGGTTGGTACAATGAGCAGTTCTTC

d_call: NA
v_call: TRBV23-1
clone_size: NA
j_call: TRBJ1-5
cdr3_aa: CASSPNRENSNQPQHF
cdr3_nt: TGCGCCAGCAGTCCAAACAGAGAAAATAGCAATCAGCCCCAGCATTTT

d_call: TRBD2
v_call: TRBV29-1
clone_size: few
j_call: TRBJ2-7
cdr3_aa: CSVVPLAGLAYEQYF
cdr3_nt: TGCAGCGTTGTCCCTCTAGCGGGCCTAGCCTACGAGCAGTACTTC

d_call: TRBD1
v_call: TRBV28
clone_size: NA
j_call: TRBJ1-3
cdr3_aa: CASSLGQMNTIYF
cdr3_nt: TGTGCCAGCAGTTTGGGACAGATGAACACCATATATTTT

d_call: NA
v_call: TRBV5-4
clone_size: NA
j_call: TRBJ1-6
cdr3_aa: CASSLALGANSPLHF
cdr3_nt: TGTGCCAGCAGCTTGGCCTTGGGGGCCAATTCACCCCTCCACTTT

d_call: NA
v_call: TRBV6-6
clone_size: once
j_call: TRBJ2-7
cdr3_aa: CASSRDRGLAESYEQYF
cdr3_nt: TGTGCCAGCAGTCGGGACAGGGGACTAGCGGAGTCCTACGAGCAGTACTTC

d_call: TRBD1
v_call: TRBV11-3
clone_size: NA
j_call: TRBJ2-7
cdr3_aa: CASSLERTGGNYEQYF
cdr3_nt: TGTGCCAGCAGCTTAGAAAGGACAGGGGGCAACTACGAGCAGTACTTC